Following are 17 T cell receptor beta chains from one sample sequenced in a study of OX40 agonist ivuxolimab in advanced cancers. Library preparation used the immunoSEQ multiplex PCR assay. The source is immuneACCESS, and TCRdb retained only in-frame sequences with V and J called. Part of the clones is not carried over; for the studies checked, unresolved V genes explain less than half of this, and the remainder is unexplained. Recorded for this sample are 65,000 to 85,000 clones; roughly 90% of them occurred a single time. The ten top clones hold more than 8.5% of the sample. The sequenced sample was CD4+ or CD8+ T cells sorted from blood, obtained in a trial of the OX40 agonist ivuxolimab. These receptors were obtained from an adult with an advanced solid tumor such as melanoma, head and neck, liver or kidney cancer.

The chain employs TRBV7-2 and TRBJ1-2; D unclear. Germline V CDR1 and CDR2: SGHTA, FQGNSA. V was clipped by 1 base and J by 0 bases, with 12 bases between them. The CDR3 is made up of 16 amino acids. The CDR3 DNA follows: TGTGCCAGCAGCTTAGAGGGATCCAGAGCTAACTATGGCTACACCTTC. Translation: CASSLEGSRANYGYTF.

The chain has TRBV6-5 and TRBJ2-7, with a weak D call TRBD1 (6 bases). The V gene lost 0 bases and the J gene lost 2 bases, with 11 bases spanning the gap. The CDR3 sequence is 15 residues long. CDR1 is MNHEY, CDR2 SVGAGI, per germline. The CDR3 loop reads CASSYSFGTTYEQYF. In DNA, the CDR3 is TGTGCCAGCAGTTACTCGTTTGGGACAACCTACGAGCAGTACTTC.

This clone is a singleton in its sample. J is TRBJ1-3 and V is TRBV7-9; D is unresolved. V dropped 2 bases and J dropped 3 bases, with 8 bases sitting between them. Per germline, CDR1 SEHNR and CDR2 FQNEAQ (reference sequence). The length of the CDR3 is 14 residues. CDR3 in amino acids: CASSLNSFGNTIYF. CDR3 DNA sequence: TGTGCCAGCAGCTTAAATAGTTTTGGAAACACCATATATTTT.

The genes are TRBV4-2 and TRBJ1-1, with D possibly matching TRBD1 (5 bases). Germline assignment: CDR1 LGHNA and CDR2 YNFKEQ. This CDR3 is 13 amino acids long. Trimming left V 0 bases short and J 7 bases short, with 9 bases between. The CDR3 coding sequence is TGTGCCAGCAGCCAAGATTTGACAGTTGAAGCTTTCTTT. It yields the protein CASSQDLTVEAFF.

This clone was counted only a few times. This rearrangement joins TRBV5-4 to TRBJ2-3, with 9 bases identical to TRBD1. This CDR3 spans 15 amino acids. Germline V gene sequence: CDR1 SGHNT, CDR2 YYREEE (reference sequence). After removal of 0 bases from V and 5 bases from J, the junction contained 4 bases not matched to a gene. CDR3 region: CASSLDRGREDTQYF. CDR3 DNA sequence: TGTGCCAGCAGCTTGGACAGGGGGCGGGAAGATACGCAGTATTTT.

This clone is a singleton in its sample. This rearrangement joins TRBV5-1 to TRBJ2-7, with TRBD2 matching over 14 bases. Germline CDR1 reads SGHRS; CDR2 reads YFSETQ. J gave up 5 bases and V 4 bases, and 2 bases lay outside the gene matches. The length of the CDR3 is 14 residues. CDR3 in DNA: TGCGCCAGCAGCCGGGGACTAGCGGGAGACGAGCAGTACTTC. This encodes CASSRGLAGDEQYF.

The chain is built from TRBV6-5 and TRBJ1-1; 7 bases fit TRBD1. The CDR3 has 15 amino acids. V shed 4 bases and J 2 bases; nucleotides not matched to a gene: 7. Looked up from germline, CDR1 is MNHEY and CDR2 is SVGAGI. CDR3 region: CASSSYRDRNTEAFF. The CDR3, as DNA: TGTGCCAGCAGTTCGTACCGGGACAGAAACACTGAAGCTTTCTTT.

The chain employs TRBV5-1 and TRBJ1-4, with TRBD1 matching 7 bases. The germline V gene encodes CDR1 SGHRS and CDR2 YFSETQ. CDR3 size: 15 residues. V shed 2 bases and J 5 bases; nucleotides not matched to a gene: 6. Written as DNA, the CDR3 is TGCGCCAGCAGCTTCTCAGGGGGTGGAAATGAAAAACTGTTTTTT. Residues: CASSFSGGGNEKLFF.

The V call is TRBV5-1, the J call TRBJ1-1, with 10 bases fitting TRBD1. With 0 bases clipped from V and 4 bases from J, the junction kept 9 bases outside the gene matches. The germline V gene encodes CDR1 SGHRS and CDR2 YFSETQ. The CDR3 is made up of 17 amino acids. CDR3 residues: CASSLAGTGVASTEAFF. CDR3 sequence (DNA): TGCGCCAGCAGCTTGGCCGGGACAGGGGTGGCGAGCACTGAAGCTTTCTTT. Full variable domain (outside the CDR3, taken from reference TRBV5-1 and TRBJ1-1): KAGVTQTPRYLIKTRGQQVTLSCSPISGHRSVSWYQQTPGQGLQFLFEYFSETQRNKGNFPGRFSGRQFSNSRSEMNVSTLELGDSALYLCASSLAGTGVASTEAFFGQGTRLTVV.

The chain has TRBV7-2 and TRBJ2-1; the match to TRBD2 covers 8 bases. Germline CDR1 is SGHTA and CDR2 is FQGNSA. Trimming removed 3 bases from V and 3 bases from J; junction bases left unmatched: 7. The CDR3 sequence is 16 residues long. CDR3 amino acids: CASSFQLREVYNEQFF. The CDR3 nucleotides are TGTGCCAGCAGCTTTCAATTGCGGGAGGTCTACAATGAGCAGTTCTTC.

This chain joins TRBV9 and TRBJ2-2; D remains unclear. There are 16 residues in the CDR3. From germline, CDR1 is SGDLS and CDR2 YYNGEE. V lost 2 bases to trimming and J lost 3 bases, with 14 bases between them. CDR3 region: CASSVLIYGDTGELFF. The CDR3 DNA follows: TGTGCCAGCAGCGTTTTGATCTATGGAGACACCGGGGAGCTGTTTTTT.

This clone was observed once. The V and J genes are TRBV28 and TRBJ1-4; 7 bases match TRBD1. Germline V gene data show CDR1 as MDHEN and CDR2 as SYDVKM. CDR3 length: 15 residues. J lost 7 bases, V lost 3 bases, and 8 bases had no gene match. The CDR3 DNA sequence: TGTGCCAGCAGTTTCCTCAGGGGGGGTTCTGAAAAACTGTTTTTT. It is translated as CASSFLRGGSEKLFF.

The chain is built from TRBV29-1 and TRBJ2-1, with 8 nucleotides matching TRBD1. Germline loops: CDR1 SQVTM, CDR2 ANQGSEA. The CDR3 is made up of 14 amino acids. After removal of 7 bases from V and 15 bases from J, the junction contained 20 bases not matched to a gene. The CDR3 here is CSALDRASELARFF. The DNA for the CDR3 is TGCAGCGCTTTGGACAGGGCATCTGAACTAGCCCGGTTCTTC.

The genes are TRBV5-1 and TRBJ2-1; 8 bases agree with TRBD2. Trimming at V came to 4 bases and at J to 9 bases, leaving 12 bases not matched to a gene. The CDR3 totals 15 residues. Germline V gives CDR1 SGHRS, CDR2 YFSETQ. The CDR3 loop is CASSLGPGGPSEQFF. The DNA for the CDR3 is TGCGCCAGCAGCCTAGGTCCGGGAGGGCCGTCTGAGCAGTTCTTC.

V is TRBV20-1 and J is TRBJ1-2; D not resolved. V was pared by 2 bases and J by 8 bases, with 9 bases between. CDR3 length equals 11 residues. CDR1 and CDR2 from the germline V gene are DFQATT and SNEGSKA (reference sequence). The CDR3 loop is CSARRVGGYTF. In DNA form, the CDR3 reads TGCAGTGCTAGAAGGGTAGGAGGCTACACCTTC.

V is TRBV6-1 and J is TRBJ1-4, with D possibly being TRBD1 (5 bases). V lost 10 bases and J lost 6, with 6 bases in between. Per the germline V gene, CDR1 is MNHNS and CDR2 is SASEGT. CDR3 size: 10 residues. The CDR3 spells CATTDEKLFF. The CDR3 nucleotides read TGTGCCACGACAGATGAAAAACTGTTTTTT.

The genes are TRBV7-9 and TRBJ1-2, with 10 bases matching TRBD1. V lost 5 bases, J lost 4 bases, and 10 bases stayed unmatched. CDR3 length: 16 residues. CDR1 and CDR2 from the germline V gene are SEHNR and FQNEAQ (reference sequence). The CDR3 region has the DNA TGTGCCAGCAGCACGATTTCGACAGGGGGCTTCTATGGCTACACCTTC. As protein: CASSTISTGGFYGYTF. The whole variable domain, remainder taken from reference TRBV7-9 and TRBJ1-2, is DTGVSQNPRHKITKRGQNVTFRCDPISEHNRLYWYRQTLGQGPEFLTYFQNEAQLEKSRLLSDRFSAERPKGSFSTLEIQRTEQGDSAMYLCASSTISTGGFYGYTFGSGTRLTVV.